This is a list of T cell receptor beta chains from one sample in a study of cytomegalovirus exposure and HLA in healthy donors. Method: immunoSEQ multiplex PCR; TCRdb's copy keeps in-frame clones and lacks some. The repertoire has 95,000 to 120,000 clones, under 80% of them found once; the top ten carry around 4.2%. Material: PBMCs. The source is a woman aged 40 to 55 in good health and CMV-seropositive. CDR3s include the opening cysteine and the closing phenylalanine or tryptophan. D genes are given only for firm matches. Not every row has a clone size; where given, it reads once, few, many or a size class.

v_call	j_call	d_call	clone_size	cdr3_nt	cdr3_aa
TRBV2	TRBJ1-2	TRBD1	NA	TGTGCCAGCAGTGTCCAGGACAGGAATGGCTACACCTTC	CASSVQDRNGYTF
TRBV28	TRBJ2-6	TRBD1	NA	TGTGCCAGCAGCAAAAGCAGGGGGCTTGGGGCCAACGTCCTGACTTTC	CASSKSRGLGANVLTF
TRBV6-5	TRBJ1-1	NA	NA	TGTGCCAGCAGTTACGCCCGGGGGACTGAAGCTTTCTTT	CASSYARGTEAFF
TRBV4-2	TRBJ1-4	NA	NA	TGTGCCAGCAGCCAAGTCAGGGTAGGGGAAAAACTGTTTTTT	CASSQVRVGEKLFF
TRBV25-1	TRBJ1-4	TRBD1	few	TGTGCCAACGTAGTCAGACAGGGCCTTGTCGATGAAAAACTGTTTTTT	CANVVRQGLVDEKLFF
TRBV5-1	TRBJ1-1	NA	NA	TGCGCCAGCAGCTTGGTTTCAGGGCGGTTGAACACTGAAGCTTTCTTT	CASSLVSGRLNTEAFF
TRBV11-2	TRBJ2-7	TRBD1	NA	TGTGCCAGCAGCTTAGGGACAGGGGGGATTTGGGCCTACGAGCAGTACTTC	CASSLGTGGIWAYEQYF
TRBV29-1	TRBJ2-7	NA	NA	TGCAGCGTTTGCTGGTCTGACACCTACGAGCAGTACTTC	CSVCWSDTYEQYF
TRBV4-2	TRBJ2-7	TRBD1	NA	TGTGCCAGCAGCCATCCGCCGGGACAGGGTGTCTACGAGCAGTACTTC	CASSHPPGQGVYEQYF
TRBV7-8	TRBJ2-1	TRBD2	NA	TGTGCCAGCCGCCCTTCAGGAACCCGGGAGGCTAACGACTACAATGAGCAGTTCTTC	CASRPSGTREANDYNEQFF
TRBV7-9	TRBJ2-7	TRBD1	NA	TGTGCCAGCAGCTTAGTTGGGACAGGCGTCCACGAGCAGTACTTC	CASSLVGTGVHEQYF
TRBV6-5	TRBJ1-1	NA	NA	TGTGCCAGCAGAACGGGTGATTTGGCTTTCTTT	CASRTGDLAFF
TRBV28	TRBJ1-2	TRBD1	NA	TGTGCCAGCAGTTCCGTCAGGGGGAGGTATGGCTACACCTTC	CASSSVRGRYGYTF